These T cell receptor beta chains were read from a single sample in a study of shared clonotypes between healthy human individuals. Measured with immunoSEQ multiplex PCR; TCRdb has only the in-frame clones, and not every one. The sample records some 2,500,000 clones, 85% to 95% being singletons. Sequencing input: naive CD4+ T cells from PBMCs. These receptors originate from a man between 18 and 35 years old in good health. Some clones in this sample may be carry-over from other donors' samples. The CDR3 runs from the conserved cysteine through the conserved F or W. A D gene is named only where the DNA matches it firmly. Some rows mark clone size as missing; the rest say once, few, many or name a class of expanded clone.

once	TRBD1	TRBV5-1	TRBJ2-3	CASSSGQGTDTQYF	TGCGCCAGCAGCAGCGGACAGGGCACAGATACGCAGTATTTT
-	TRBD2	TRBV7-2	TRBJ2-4	CASSLLAGGNIQYF	TGTGCCAGCAGCTTACTAGCGGGAGGAAACATTCAGTACTTC
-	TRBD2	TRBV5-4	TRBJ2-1	CASSLVASGRSYEQFF	TGTGCCAGCAGCTTGGTGGCGAGCGGGAGGTCGTATGAGCAGTTCTTC
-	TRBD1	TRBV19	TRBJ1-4	CASSAVDRVLRTNEKLFF	TGTGCCAGTAGTGCCGTGGACAGGGTTCTTCGAACTAATGAAAAACTGTTTTTT
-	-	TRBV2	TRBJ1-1	CASSEARTGTEAFF	TGTGCCAGCAGTGAAGCTCGGACGGGAACTGAAGCTTTCTTT
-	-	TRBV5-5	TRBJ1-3	CASSLSYSSGNTIYF	TGTGCCAGCAGCTTGAGTTACAGCTCTGGAAACACCATATATTTT
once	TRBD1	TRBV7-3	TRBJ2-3	CASSEGQGMADTQYF	TGTGCCAGCAGCGAGGGACAGGGGATGGCAGATACGCAGTATTTT
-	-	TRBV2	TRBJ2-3	CASSSVRQTTDTQYF	TGTGCCAGCAGCTCCGTACGACAGACGACAGATACGCAGTATTTT
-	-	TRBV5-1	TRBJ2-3	CASSLGWGLTSTDTQYF	TGCGCCAGCAGCTTGGGGTGGGGGCTTACTAGCACAGATACGCAGTATTTT
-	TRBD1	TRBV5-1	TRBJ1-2	CASTGGGSGYTF	TGCGCCAGCACAGGAGGGGGCTCTGGCTACACCTTC
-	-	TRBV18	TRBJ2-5	CASSPIQGVRETQYF	TGTGCCAGCTCACCAATACAGGGTGTGCGGGAGACCCAGTACTTC
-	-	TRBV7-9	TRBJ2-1	CASSFVYEQFF	TGTGCCAGCAGCTTTGTCTATGAGCAGTTCTTC
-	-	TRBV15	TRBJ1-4	CATSRAAGAGDEKLFF	TGTGCCACCAGCAGAGCCGCAGGGGCGGGGGATGAAAAACTGTTTTTT
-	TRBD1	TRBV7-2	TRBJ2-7	CASSLGTGKYEQYF	TGTGCCAGCAGCTTAGGGACAGGGAAATACGAGCAGTACTTC
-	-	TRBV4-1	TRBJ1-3	CASSQDVRNTIYF	TGCGCCAGCAGCCAAGATGTTCGGAACACCATATATTTT
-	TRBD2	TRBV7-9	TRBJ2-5	CASSPTSGRETQYF	TGTGCCAGCAGCCCCACTAGCGGGAGGGAGACCCAGTACTTC
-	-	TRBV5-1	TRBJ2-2	CASSLLDSSGELFF	TGCGCCAGCAGCTTACTCGATTCCTCCGGGGAGCTGTTTTTT
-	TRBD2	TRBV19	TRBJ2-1	CASSMWLAGAYNEQFF	TGTGCCAGTAGTATGTGGCTAGCGGGGGCCTACAATGAGCAGTTCTTC
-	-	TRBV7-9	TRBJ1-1	CASSWGTPTMVNTEAFF	TGTGCCAGCAGCTGGGGGACCCCAACGATGGTGAACACTGAAGCTTTCTTT
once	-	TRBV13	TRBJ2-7	CASSPKGAGVDYEQYF	TGTGCCAGCAGCCCCAAGGGGGCGGGAGTGGACTACGAGCAGTACTTC
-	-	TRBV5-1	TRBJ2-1	CASRRTGRYNEQFF	TGCGCCAGCAGGAGGACCGGCAGATACAATGAGCAGTTCTTC
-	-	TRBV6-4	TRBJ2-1	CASSDYPRSYNEQFF	TGTGCCAGCAGTGACTATCCTCGCTCCTACAATGAGCAGTTCTTC
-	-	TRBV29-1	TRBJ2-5	CSVRSQGPSGQYF	TGCAGCGTTAGGAGTCAGGGACCGTCCGGGCAGTACTTC
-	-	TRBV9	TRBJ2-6	CASSVYGANVLTF	TGTGCCAGCAGCGTCTATGGGGCCAACGTCCTGACTTTC
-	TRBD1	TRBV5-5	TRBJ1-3	CASSLNRGGGNTIYF	TGTGCCAGCAGCTTAAACAGGGGAGGTGGAAACACCATATATTTT
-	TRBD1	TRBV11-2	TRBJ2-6	CASSLGQVRTNVLTF	TGTGCCAGCAGCCTCGGACAGGTGCGGACCAACGTCCTGACTTTC
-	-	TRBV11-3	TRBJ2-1	CASSPSGTQPYNEQFF	TGTGCCAGCAGCCCATCCGGGACTCAACCTTACAATGAGCAGTTCTTC
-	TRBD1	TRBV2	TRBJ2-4	CASRGTGSKNIQYF	TGTGCCAGCAGGGGGACAGGGTCCAAAAACATTCAGTACTTC
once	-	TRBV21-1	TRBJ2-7	CASSKEAAAYEQYF	TGTGCCAGCAGCAAAGAAGCAGCCGCCTACGAGCAGTACTTC
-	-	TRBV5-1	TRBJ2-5	CASSLAGETQYF	TGCGCCAGCAGCTTAGCAGGAGAGACCCAGTACTTC
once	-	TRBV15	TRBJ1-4	CATSRDMVTNEKLFF	TGTGCCACCAGCAGAGATATGGTAACTAATGAAAAACTGTTTTTT
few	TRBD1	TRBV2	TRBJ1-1	CASSVRTGMNTEAFF	TGTGCCAGCAGCGTCAGGACAGGAATGAACACTGAAGCTTTCTTT
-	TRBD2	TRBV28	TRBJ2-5	CASGLAGGETQYF	TGTGCCAGCGGATTAGCGGGAGGGGAGACCCAGTACTTC
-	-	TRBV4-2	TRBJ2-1	CASSQENPGAGYEQFF	TGTGCCAGCAGCCAAGAAAATCCGGGAGCGGGTTATGAGCAGTTCTTC
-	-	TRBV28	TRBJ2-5	CASSLKAPETQYF	TGTGCCAGCAGTTTAAAGGCACCAGAGACCCAGTACTTC
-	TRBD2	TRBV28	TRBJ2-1	CASSLSGSSGIIYNEQFF	TGTGCCAGCAGTTTATCGGGTTCTAGCGGGATAATCTACAATGAGCAGTTCTTC
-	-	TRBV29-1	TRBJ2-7	CSVALGSYEQYF	TGCAGCGTTGCACTAGGGTCCTACGAGCAGTACTTC
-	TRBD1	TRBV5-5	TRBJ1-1	CASSPRDRGSNTEAFF	TGTGCCAGCAGCCCGCGGGACAGGGGGTCGAACACTGAAGCTTTCTTT
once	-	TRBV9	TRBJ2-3	CASSSPRTDTQYF	TGTGCCAGCAGCTCCCCTCGTACAGATACGCAGTATTTT
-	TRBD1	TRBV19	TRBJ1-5	CASGTGGSFYQPQHF	TGTGCCAGTGGGACAGGGGGCAGTTTCTATCAGCCCCAGCATTTT
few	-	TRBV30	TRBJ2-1	CAWSDLVGSEQFF	TGTGCCTGGAGTGACCTCGTTGGGTCGGAGCAGTTCTTC
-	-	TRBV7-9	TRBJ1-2	CASSLAGLGYTF	TGTGCCAGCAGCTTAGCCGGCCTTGGCTACACCTTC
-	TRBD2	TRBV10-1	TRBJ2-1	CASGSTSGRFNEQFF	TGCGCCAGCGGATCGACTAGCGGGAGATTCAATGAGCAGTTCTTC
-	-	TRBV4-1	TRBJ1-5	CASSRLVRQPQHF	TGCGCCAGCAGCCGACTGGTTCGTCAGCCCCAGCATTTT
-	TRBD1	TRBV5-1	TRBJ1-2	CASSPPLTGGGGHTF	TGCGCCAGCAGCCCACCGCTCACAGGGGGAGGAGGCCACACCTTC
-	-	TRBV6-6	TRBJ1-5	CASSWDVQQAGQPQHF	TGTGCCAGCAGTTGGGACGTTCAGCAAGCCGGTCAGCCCCAGCATTTT
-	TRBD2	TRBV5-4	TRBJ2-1	CASSFGVAGVRDNEQFF	TGTGCCAGCAGCTTCGGGGTAGCGGGAGTTAGAGACAATGAGCAGTTCTTC
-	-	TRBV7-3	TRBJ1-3	CASSLGNPGNTIYF	TGTGCCAGCAGCTTAGGAAACCCTGGAAACACCATATATTTT